The T cell receptor beta chain described here comes from a study of T-cell reconstitution after alpha-beta-depleted transplantation in children. Study-wide results and limits: Several hundred graft clones that had expanded were reportedly the source of alpha-beta T cells about two months after transplant. T-cell numbers and diversity one year post-transplant derived largely from freshly generated T cells.

The germline V gene has CDR1 SGHRS and CDR2 YFSETQ. Deletions cut 1 base from V and 2 bases from J, with 9 bases between. This CDR3 is built from 14 residues. This clonotype was seen ten or more times. Its target is unknown. For TCRbeta, the library was prepared with unique molecular identifiers. A single record per CDR3 protein comes from TCRdb applying MiXCR to the PCR reads. Of 250,000 or so distinct CDR3 sequences listed, around 25% are singletons. The chain combines TRBV5-1 with TRBJ1-2; a weak D match, TRBD1 (6 bases). The sample consisted of PBMCs, mostly from graft donor cells, taken 360 days after TCRalphabeta/CD19-depleted stem cell transplant. The receptor was isolated from a female patient under 10 years old who had a stem cell transplant for congenital amegakaryocytic thrombocytopenia, so the T cells may come from the graft donor. The CDR3 nucleotides read TGCGCCAGCAGCTTGACACAGGGAAACTATGGCTACACCTTC. It yields the protein CASSLTQGNYGYTF.